This paragraph covers one T cell receptor beta chain sequence. Deletions cut 2 bases from V and 6 bases from J, with 14 bases between. The CDR3 runs 15 residues. The germline CDR1 and CDR2 sequences are MNHEY and SVGAGI. The sample belongs to a study of blood T cell repertoires in COVID-19. In the study overall: Spain, Italy and the United States supplied samples that represented acute and convalescent COVID-19.

The assay was immunoSEQ multiplex PCR, and TCRdb's table has in-frame clones only and misses some. This sample has roughly 350,000 clones, with more than 75% found just once. The clonotype comes from a woman between 50 and 59 years old with COVID-19, enrolled during active disease. The rearrangement uses TRBV6-5 and TRBJ2-1; tentatively, D is TRBD1 (5 bases). The sample taken for sequencing was peripheral blood. The CDR3 bases are TGTGCCAGCAGTTACCAGGGCCCTGTTTTCAATGAGCAGTTCTTC. Translation gives CASSYQGPVFNEQFF.